The next 28 T cell receptor beta chains were all read from a single sample in a study of cytomegalovirus exposure and HLA in healthy donors. Both 60 Vbeta primers and 13 Jbeta primers went into the PCR. Sequencing used immunoSEQ multiplex PCR; TCRdb keeps in-frame clones, though not all of them. The repertoire consists of about 120,000 clones, with approximately 15% occurring once and the leading ten covering roughly 2%. Material: PBMCs. These receptors originate from a woman younger than 30 in good health and CMV-seronegative.

A few counts support this clone. The V call is TRBV19, the J call TRBJ2-7; 7 bases fit TRBD1. The CDR3 runs 14 residues. With 4 bases clipped from V and 2 bases from J, the junction kept 5 bases outside the gene matches. Per germline, CDR1 LNHDA and CDR2 SQIVND (reference sequence). The CDR3 sequence: CASSTSGTAYEQYF. The CDR3 DNA follows: TGTGCCAGTAGTACGTCCGGGACAGCCTACGAGCAGTACTTC. Variable domain in full (rest from reference TRBV19 and TRBJ2-7): DGGITQSPKYLFRKEGQNVTLSCEQNLNHDAMYWYRQDPGQGLRLIYYSQIVNDFQKGDIAEGYSVSREKKESFPLTVTSAQKNPTAFYLCASSTSGTAYEQYFGPGTRLTVT.

The chain combines TRBV28 with TRBJ1-5; D is perhaps TRBD1 (6 bases). CDR1 is MDHEN and CDR2 is SYDVKM in the germline V gene. This CDR3 has 15 amino acids. Trimming stripped 2 bases from V and 4 bases from J, with 12 bases between. The CDR3: CASSLDRSLNQPQHF. The CDR3 coding sequence is TGTGCCAGCAGTTTAGACAGGAGCCTAAATCAGCCCCAGCATTTT.

V is TRBV4-1 and J is TRBJ2-1; perhaps TRBD2 as D (5 bases). The CDR3 contains 16 residues. V dropped 0 bases and J dropped 5 bases, with 14 bases sitting between them. The germline V gene encodes CDR1 MGHRA and CDR2 YSYEKL. The CDR3: CASSQERASIDNEQFF. The CDR3 DNA reads as TGCGCCAGCAGCCAAGAAAGGGCTAGCATCGACAATGAGCAGTTCTTC.

The CDR3 loop is CASSIGQFSASGGYEQYF. DNA for the CDR3: TGTGCCAGTAGTATCGGGCAATTTTCGGCTAGCGGGGGCTACGAGCAGTACTTC. The gene calls are TRBV19 and TRBJ2-7, with 10 bases that match TRBD2. CDR1 LNHDA and CDR2 SQIVND come from the germline V gene (reference sequence). Trimming took 3 bases from V and 3 from J; bases not matched to a gene: 14. CDR3 length: 18 residues.

The chain recombines TRBV7-2 with TRBJ2-3; 8 positions match TRBD2. The germline V gene encodes CDR1 SGHTA and CDR2 FQGNSA. This CDR3 region has 15 residues. Trimming at V came to 5 bases and at J to 4 bases, leaving 8 bases not matched to a gene. The DNA of the CDR3 is TGTGCCAGCAGCCCGGGCTGGCGGGAGGCAGATACGCAGTATTTT. It codes for CASSPGWREADTQYF.

V usage is TRBV29-1 and J usage is TRBJ2-1; TRBD2 agrees at 9 bases. CDR1 is SQVTM, CDR2 ANQGSEA, per germline. The CDR3 runs to 13 residues. The V gene end was trimmed by 4 bases and the J gene end by 9 bases; junction bases not matched to a gene: 7. DNA of the CDR3: TGCAGCGTTGTGGGACTAGCTTATAGTGAGCAGTTCTTC. As protein: CSVVGLAYSEQFF.

The chain carries TRBV2 and TRBJ1-2, with 9 bases that match TRBD1. The CDR3 covers 12 residues. The V segment lost 8 bases and the J segment 8 bases; nucleotides outside the gene matches: 6. CDR1 is SNHLY and CDR2 is FYNNEI in the germline V gene. The CDR3 nucleotides read TGTGCCAGCGGGACAGGGATCTACGGCTACACCTTC. It encodes CASGTGIYGYTF. The entire variable domain, with the rest obtained from reference TRBV2 and TRBJ1-2, is as follows: EPEVTQTPSHQVTQMGQEVILRCVPISNHLYFYWYRQILGQKVEFLVSFYNNEISEKSEIFDDQFSVERPDGSNFTLKIRSTKLEDSAMYFCASGTGIYGYTFGSGTRLTVV.

The DNA for the CDR3 is TGTGCCAGCAGGAAAGGCGGTAGCGGGGGGCCAAGCTCCTACGAGCAGTACTTC. Protein product: CASRKGGSGGPSSYEQYF. This chain connects TRBV5-4 to TRBJ2-7, with 10 bases matching TRBD2. J lost 0 bases, V lost 5 bases, and 14 bases had no gene match. Germline V gene lookup returns CDR1 SGHNT and CDR2 YYREEE (reference sequence). CDR3 length: 18 residues.

This chain connects TRBV28 to TRBJ1-4; 10 bases match TRBD1. CDR3 length equals 14 residues. The J segment lost 8 bases and the V segment lost 5 bases, leaving 5 bases of the junction unmatched. Per the germline V gene, CDR1 is MDHEN and CDR2 is SYDVKM. The CDR3 bases are TGTGCCAGCAGTGGAGGGACAGGGGACGAAAAACTGTTTTTT. Protein sequence: CASSGGTGDEKLFF.

This clone was seen a handful of times. This chain uses TRBV30 with TRBJ1-1; 10 bases are shared with TRBD1. Trimming took 3 bases from V and 5 from J; bases not matched to a gene: 6. From germline, CDR1 is GTSNPN and CDR2 SVGIG (reference sequence). The CDR3 is made up of 14 amino acids. The CDR3 DNA reads TGTGCCTGGAGCGGCGACAGGGGGCGAACTGAAGCTTTCTTT. This encodes CAWSGDRGRTEAFF.

The chain joins TRBV20-1 to TRBJ2-5; D call uncertain. This CDR3 is 11 amino acids long. V gave up 5 bases and J gave up 5 bases, with 9 bases separating them. Germline V gene sequence: CDR1 DFQATT, CDR2 SNEGSKA (reference sequence). The CDR3 bases are TGCAGTGCTCTAAGTTTGGAGACCCAGTACTTC. Amino acid sequence: CSALSLETQYF.

This clone has a handful of counts. The rearrangement uses TRBV10-3 and TRBJ2-7; 7 bases are shared with TRBD1. The germline V gene encodes CDR1 ENHRY and CDR2 SYGVKD. The CDR3 contains 11 residues. The V segment lost 10 bases and the J segment 5 bases; nucleotides outside the gene matches: 5. The CDR3 bases are TGTGCCACGAGACAGGGCGACGAGCAGTACTTC. It yields the protein CATRQGDEQYF.

Comment on this clone: Other DNA sequences within the sample encode an identical CDR3. The genes are TRBV6-5 and TRBJ2-7, with D possibly being TRBD1 (5 bases). This CDR3 has 11 residues. Germline V gives CDR1 MNHEY, CDR2 SVGAGI. Trimming removed 5 bases from V and 9 bases from J, with 11 bases in between. In DNA, the CDR3 is TGTGCCAGCAGTGGTCAGGGCGTGCAGTACTTC. Translation: CASSGQGVQYF.

V and J are TRBV28 and TRBJ2-5, with TRBD1 matching 12 bases. This CDR3 spans 14 amino acids. The ends lost 8 bases at V and 1 base at J; junction bases unmatched: 2. Germline loops: CDR1 MDHEN, CDR2 SYDVKM. CDR3 sequence reads: CASGTGGIQETQYF. CDR3 bases: TGTGCCAGCGGGACAGGGGGCATCCAAGAGACCCAGTACTTC.

This chain connects TRBV5-1 to TRBJ2-2; D possibly corresponds to TRBD2 (6 bases). Germline V lookup: CDR1 SGHRS, CDR2 YFSETQ. The V end was cut by 0 bases, the J end by 2 bases, with 11 bases between. The length of the CDR3 is 16 residues. For the CDR3, the DNA is TGCGCCAGCAGCTTGGCCGGGGGATTCAACACCGGGGAGCTGTTTTTT. Translation: CASSLAGGFNTGELFF.

V is TRBV15 and J is TRBJ2-7, with D possibly being TRBD2 (7 bases). Germline V gives CDR1 LNHNV, CDR2 YYDKDF (reference sequence). This CDR3 contains 18 residues. V gave up 5 bases and J gave up 3 bases, with 26 bases separating them. CDR3: CATSGAPFSGRDNYEQYF. CDR3 coding DNA: TGTGCCACCAGCGGAGCCCCCTTTTCAGGGAGGGACAACTACGAGCAGTACTTC.

The V call is TRBV18, the J call TRBJ2-1; 8 positions agree with TRBD1. V lost 3 bases and J lost 7; bases outside the gene matches: 17. Germline V gene lookup returns CDR1 KGHSH and CDR2 LQKENI. The CDR3 runs to 18 residues. DNA for the CDR3: TGTGCCAGCTCACCGTACCCCCCCGGGACAGGAGCCTTAAATGAGCAGTTCTTC. Protein product: CASSPYPPGTGALNEQFF.

The chain is built from TRBV9 and TRBJ2-3; D is possibly TRBD2 (6 bases). The CDR3 covers 14 residues. Per germline, CDR1 SGDLS and CDR2 YYNGEE. Trimming shortened V by 4 bases and J by 3 bases, and 12 bases separated the two germline ends. CDR3 nucleotides: TGTGCCAGCAGCCCGGGACTCTTAACAGATACGCAGTATTTT. This translates into CASSPGLLTDTQYF.

The chain carries TRBV28 and TRBJ2-7, with unresolved D. The germline V gene has CDR1 MDHEN and CDR2 SYDVKM. Trimming pared 5 bases from V and 2 bases from J, leaving 7 bases between. The CDR3 sequence is 12 residues long. CDR3 sequence (DNA): TGTGCCAGCAGTCTTCTAGCCTACGAGCAGTACTTC. It encodes CASSLLAYEQYF.

The V and J genes are TRBV12-5 and TRBJ2-3; a possible D gene is TRBD1 (5 bases). The CDR3 spans 15 residues. Germline-derived CDR1 and CDR2 are LGHNT and FRNRAP. V was shortened by 4 bases and J by 0 bases, with 11 bases between the two germline ends. The CDR3 DNA reads as TGTGCTAGTGGTTCAACAGGACCTAGCACAGATACGCAGTATTTT. It codes for CASGSTGPSTDTQYF.

In nucleotides, the CDR3 is TGTGCCAGCAGTTTATTGGGGGGAGGGGGGATCAATCAGCCCCAGCATTTT. It encodes CASSLLGGGGINQPQHF. The chain combines TRBV28 with TRBJ1-5; possible D gene TRBD1, 6 bases. Looked up from germline, CDR1 is MDHEN and CDR2 is SYDVKM. This CDR3 is 17 amino acids long. The V and J ends lost 1 base and 3 bases respectively, with 16 bases between them. The full variable domain, rest sourced from reference TRBV28 and TRBJ1-5, is DVKVTQSSRYLVKRTGEKVFLECVQDMDHENMFWYRQDPGLGLRLIYFSYDVKMKEKGDIPEGYSVSREKKERFSLILESASTNQTSMYLCASSLLGGGGINQPQHFGDGTRLSIL.

The chain is built from TRBV11-1 and TRBJ2-1; tentative D call: TRBD2 (6 bases). Germline V gene sequence: CDR1 SGHAT, CDR2 FQDESV (reference sequence). Trimming pared 2 bases from V and 3 bases from J, leaving 8 bases between. This CDR3 is 14 amino acids long. The CDR3 sequence is CASSLRGNYNEQFF. The DNA of the CDR3 is TGTGCCAGCAGCTTACGCGGGAACTACAATGAGCAGTTCTTC.

This chain links TRBV15 with TRBJ2-7, with D possibly being TRBD2 (6 bases). The germline V gene encodes CDR1 LNHNV and CDR2 YYDKDF (reference sequence). Deletions cut 2 bases from V and 7 bases from J, with 15 bases between. The CDR3 is 14 residues long. CDR3 sequence reads: CATSRPLALKEQYF. The CDR3 nucleotides are TGTGCCACCAGCAGACCTCTAGCGCTCAAAGAGCAGTACTTC.

The sample holds a few counts of this clone. The chain recombines TRBV2 with TRBJ2-1; D call uncertain. Germline V gene data show CDR1 as SNHLY and CDR2 as FYNNEI. Between the trimmed V and J ends, which lost 1 base and 2 bases, there was a span of 12 bases. The CDR3 spans 16 residues. CDR3 sequence reads: CASSEGPARPYNEQFF. The CDR3 DNA reads TGTGCCAGCAGTGAAGGACCAGCGAGACCCTACAATGAGCAGTTCTTC.

The rearrangement uses TRBV4-2 and TRBJ2-2; the D gene is possibly TRBD2 (6 bases). Germline CDR1 LGHNA, CDR2 YNFKEQ. Deletions cut 1 base from V and 5 bases from J, with 8 bases between. The length of the CDR3 is 14 residues. The DNA for the CDR3 is TGTGCCAGCAGCCAAGGGGAGGAAACCGGGGAGCTGTTTTTT. Translated, it gives CASSQGEETGELFF.

This clone was observed a handful of times. This chain connects TRBV7-2 to TRBJ1-5; unclear D gene. CDR3 length equals 13 residues. V was cut by 1 base and J by 4 bases, with 5 bases left in between. Germline V gene data show CDR1 as SGHTA and CDR2 as FQGNSA. This chain's CDR3 is CASSLGPNQPQHF. DNA for the CDR3: TGTGCCAGCAGCTTAGGTCCGAATCAGCCCCAGCATTTT.

This sequence joins TRBV5-3 and TRBJ1-5; D unclear. TRBV5-3 is given ORF status, its function remaining uncertain. The CDR3 totals 18 residues. Trimming pared 4 bases from V and 1 base from J, leaving 21 bases between. Here the CDR3 reads CARSHSWRAFSSNQPQHF. CDR3 nucleotide sequence: TGTGCCAGAAGCCACTCATGGAGGGCGTTTAGCAGCAATCAGCCCCAGCATTTT.

About this clone itself: Other DNA sequences in the sample encode the same CDR3. The genes are TRBV30 and TRBJ1-1, with a tentative D call TRBD1 (6 bases). This CDR3 comprises 13 residues. Germline V lookup: CDR1 GTSNPN, CDR2 SVGIG (reference sequence). With 3 bases removed from V and 5 bases from J, the gap between germline ends came to 13 bases. This chain's CDR3 is CAWRGGLGTEAFF. In DNA, the CDR3 is TGTGCCTGGAGAGGGGGATTGGGGACTGAAGCTTTCTTT.